This TCR beta chain was captured in a study of cytotoxic CD8 clonotypes in ibrutinib-treated CLL. Study-level background: Responses: approximately 24 partial, 2 complete; after median approximately 70 months, approximately 15 stayed remitted, around twelve progressed.

From cryopreserved PBMCs came roughly 1.8 micrograms of genomic DNA used for TCR beta libraries. Trimming took 5 bases from V and 3 from J; bases not matched to a gene: 11. Germline V lookup: CDR1 SGHVS, CDR2 FNYEAQ. The CDR3 runs 17 residues. As to this clone: Its cognate antigen is unknown.

General study results and limits: The study found baseline clonality above age-matched healthy donors, tracking circulating CD8+ T-cell counts.

Target depth was 1 in 200,000 to 1 in 1 million T cells, about 10x per clonotype. Sequencing used immunoSEQ multiplex PCR; TCRdb keeps in-frame clones, though not all of them. The sample records 25,000 to 30,000 clones, roughly 85% being singletons. The rearrangement uses TRBV7-6 and TRBJ1-4; 8 nucleotides agree with TRBD1. This clonotype originated in a human donor with chronic lymphocytic leukemia. Sequencing used PBMCs, obtained after 24 months of ibrutinib treatment. The CDR3 DNA reads TGTGCCAGCAGCCCCACCGACAGGGGTCGGGCTAATGAAAAACTGTTTTTT. It is translated as CASSPTDRGRANEKLFF. Filled out from reference TRBV7-6 and TRBJ1-4, the complete variable domain reads GAGVSQSPRYKVTKRGQDVALRCDPISGHVSLYWYRQALGQGPEFLTYFNYEAQQDKSGLPNDRFSAERPEGSISTLTIQRTEQRDSAMYRCASSPTDRGRANEKLFFGSGTQLSVL.